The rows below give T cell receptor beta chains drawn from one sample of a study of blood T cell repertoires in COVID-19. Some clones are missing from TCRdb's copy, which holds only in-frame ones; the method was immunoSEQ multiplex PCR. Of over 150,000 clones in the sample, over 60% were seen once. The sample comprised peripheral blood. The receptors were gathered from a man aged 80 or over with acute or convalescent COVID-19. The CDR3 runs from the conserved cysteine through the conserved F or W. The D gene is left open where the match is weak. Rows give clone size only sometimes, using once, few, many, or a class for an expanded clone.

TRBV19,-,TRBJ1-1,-,TGTGCCAGTAGTATAGGTAGGAGTGAAGCTTTCTTT,CASSIGRSEAFF
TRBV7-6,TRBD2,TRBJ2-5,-,TGTGCCAGCAGCTTAGCGGGACTAGCGGAAGAGACCCAGTACTTC,CASSLAGLAEETQYF
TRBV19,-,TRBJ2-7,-,TGTGCCAGTAGTCTGCAAGCGGCCTCCTACGAGCAGTACTTC,CASSLQAASYEQYF
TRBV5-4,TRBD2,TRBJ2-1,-,TGTGCCAGCAGCTTGGTGACTAGCGGCCGTCACAATGAGCAGTTCTTC,CASSLVTSGRHNEQFF
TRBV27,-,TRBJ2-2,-,TGTGCCAGCAGTTTAAGGGGGTGGGGGAACGCCGGGGAGCTGTTTTTT,CASSLRGWGNAGELFF
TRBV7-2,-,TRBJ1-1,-,TGTGCCAGCAGCTCCTCGGGGTTGAACACTGAAGCTTTCTTT,CASSSSGLNTEAFF
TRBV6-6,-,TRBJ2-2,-,TGTGCCAGCACCCAGGTTTCGAACACCGGGGAGCTGTTTTTT,CASTQVSNTGELFF
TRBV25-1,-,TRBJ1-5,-,TGTACCAGCAAACCACAGGGTTACAATCAGCCCCAGCATTTT,CTSKPQGYNQPQHF
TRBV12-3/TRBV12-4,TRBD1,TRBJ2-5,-,TGTGCCAGCAGTGGCGACAGGGCGGAGACCCAGTACTTC,CASSGDRAETQYF
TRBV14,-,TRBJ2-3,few,TGTGCCAGCAGCCAAGAACTCGCGGGCCACACAGATACGCAGTATTTT,CASSQELAGHTDTQYF
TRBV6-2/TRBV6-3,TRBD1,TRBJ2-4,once,TGTGCCAGCAGTAATGCCCGGACAGGGGTAAACATTCAGTACTTC,CASSNARTGVNIQYF
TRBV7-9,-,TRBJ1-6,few,TGTGCCAGCAGCACGCCGGGGGGAGGATCCTATAATTCACCCCTCCACTTT,CASSTPGGGSYNSPLHF
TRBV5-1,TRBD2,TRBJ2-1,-,TGCGCCAGCAGCTTGGCCGGGGGGAGAGGGTACAATGAGCAGTTCTTC,CASSLAGGRGYNEQFF
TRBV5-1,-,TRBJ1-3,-,TGCGCCAGCAGCCCGTCAGGGGCTGGAAACACCATATATTTT,CASSPSGAGNTIYF
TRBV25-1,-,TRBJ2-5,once,TGTGCCACTCAACGCGCGGAGACCCAGTACTTC,CATQRAETQYF
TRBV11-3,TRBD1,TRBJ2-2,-,TGTGCCAGCACCTCACAGGGGGGAGATGCCGGGGAGCTGTTTTTT,CASTSQGGDAGELFF
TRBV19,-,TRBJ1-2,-,TGTGCCAGTAGTATCGGGGGGAGTGGTGGCTACACCTTC,CASSIGGSGGYTF
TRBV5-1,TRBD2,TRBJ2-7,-,TGCGCCAGCAGCTTAGCGGTAGCGGGATCCTACGAGCAGTACTTC,CASSLAVAGSYEQYF
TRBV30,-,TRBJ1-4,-,TGTGCCTGGAGTGAGCACGGGGCGGGAAGAGAAAAACTGTTTTTT,CAWSEHGAGREKLFF
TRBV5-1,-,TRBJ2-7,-,TGCGCCAGCAGCTTGGGACAGGTCGTCCACGAGCAGTACTTC,CASSLGQVVHEQYF
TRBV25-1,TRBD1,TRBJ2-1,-,TGTGCCAGCAGTGCTAGGACAGGGAATTACAATGAGCAGTTCTTC,CASSARTGNYNEQFF
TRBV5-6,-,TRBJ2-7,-,TGTGCCAGCAGCCAACTCTACGAGCAGTACTTC,CASSQLYEQYF
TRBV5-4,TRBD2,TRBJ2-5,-,TGTGCCAGCAGCTTAGCGGGGGGGCCAAAGACCCAGTACTTC,CASSLAGGPKTQYF
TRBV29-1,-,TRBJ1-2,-,TGCAGCGTTGAAGAGGAGGCAGGGGAAAGTGGCTACACCTTC,CSVEEEAGESGYTF
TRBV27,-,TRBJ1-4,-,TGTGCCAGCAGTTTACAGGGGCCGGGTAATGAAAAACTGTTTTTT,CASSLQGPGNEKLFF
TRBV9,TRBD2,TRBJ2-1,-,TGTGCCAGCAGCTCCACCACCCTAGCGGGGGGTCGCTCCTACAATGAGCAGTTCTTC,CASSSTTLAGGRSYNEQFF
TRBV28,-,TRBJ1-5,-,TGTGCCAGCAGTTTAAGACAGTTGATGAGAGGCAATCAGCCCCAGCATTTT,CASSLRQLMRGNQPQHF
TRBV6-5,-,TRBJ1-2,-,TGTGCCAGCACTACGGGTCCCTATGGCTACACCTTC,CASTTGPYGYTF
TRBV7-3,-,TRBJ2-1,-,TGTGCCAGCAGCCCTGGTTCAGACAATGAGCAGTTCTTC,CASSPGSDNEQFF
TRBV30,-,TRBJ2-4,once,TGTGCCTGGAGCGGAACCGGAGTAGCCAAAAACATTCAGTACTTC,CAWSGTGVAKNIQYF
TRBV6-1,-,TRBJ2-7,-,TGTGCCAGCAGTGAACTGGGACTGTCAACCTACGAGCAGTACTTC,CASSELGLSTYEQYF
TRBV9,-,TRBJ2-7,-,TGTGCCAGCAGCGTAGTGATAGACTCCTACGAGCAGTACTTC,CASSVVIDSYEQYF
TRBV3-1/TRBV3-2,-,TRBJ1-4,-,TGTGCCAGCAGCCGACAGACAACTAATGAAAAACTGTTTTTT,CASSRQTTNEKLFF
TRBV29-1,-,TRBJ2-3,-,TGCAGCAACCGACAGGGCACAGATACGCAGTATTTT,CSNRQGTDTQYF
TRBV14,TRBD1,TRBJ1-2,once,TGTGCCAGCAGCCTAGGACAGGGTTTGAATGGCTACACCTTC,CASSLGQGLNGYTF
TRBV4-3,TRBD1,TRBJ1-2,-,TGCGCCAGCAGCCCCAGGGGGCGGGATGGCTACACCTTC,CASSPRGRDGYTF
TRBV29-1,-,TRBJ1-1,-,TGCAGCGTTGAACGGGTCATGAACACTGAAGCTTTCTTT,CSVERVMNTEAFF